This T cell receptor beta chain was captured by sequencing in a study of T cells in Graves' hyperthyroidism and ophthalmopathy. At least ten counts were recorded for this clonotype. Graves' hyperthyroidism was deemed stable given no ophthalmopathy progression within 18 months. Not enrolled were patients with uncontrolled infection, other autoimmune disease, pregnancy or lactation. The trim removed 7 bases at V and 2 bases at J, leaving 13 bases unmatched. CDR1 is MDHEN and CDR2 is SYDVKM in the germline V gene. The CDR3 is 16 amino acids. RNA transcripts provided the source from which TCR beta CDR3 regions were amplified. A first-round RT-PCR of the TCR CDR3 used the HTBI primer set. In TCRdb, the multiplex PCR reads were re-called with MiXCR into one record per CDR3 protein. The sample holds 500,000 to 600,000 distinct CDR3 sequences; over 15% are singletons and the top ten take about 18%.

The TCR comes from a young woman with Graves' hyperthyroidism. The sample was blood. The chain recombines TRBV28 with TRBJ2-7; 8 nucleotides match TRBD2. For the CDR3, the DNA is TGTGCCAGCATCGCCCCGAACGGCGGGGGGACCTACGAGCAGTACTTC. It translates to CASIAPNGGGTYEQYF.